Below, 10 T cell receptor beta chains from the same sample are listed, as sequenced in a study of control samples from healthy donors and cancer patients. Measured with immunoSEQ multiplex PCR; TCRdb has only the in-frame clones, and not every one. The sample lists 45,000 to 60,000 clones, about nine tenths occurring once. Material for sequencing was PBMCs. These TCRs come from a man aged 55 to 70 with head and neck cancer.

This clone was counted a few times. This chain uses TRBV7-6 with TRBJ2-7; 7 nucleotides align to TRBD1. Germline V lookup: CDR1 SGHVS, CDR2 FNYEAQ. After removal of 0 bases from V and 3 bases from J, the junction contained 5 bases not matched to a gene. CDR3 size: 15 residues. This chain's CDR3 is CASSLAPRGSYEQYF. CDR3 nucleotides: TGTGCCAGCAGCTTAGCGCCCAGGGGGAGCTACGAGCAGTACTTC.

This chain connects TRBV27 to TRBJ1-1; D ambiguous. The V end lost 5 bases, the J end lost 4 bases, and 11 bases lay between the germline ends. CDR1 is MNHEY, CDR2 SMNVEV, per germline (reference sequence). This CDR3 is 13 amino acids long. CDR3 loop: CASSPTSGTEAFF. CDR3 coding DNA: TGTGCCAGCAGTCCTACTTCGGGCACTGAAGCTTTCTTT.

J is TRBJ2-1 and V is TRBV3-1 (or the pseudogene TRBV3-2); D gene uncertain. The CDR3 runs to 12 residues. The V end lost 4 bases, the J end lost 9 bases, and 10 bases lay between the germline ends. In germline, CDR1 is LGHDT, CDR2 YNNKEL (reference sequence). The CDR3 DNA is TGTGCCAGCAGCCTTGAAGAGTCTGAGCAGTTCTTC. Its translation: CASSLEESEQFF.

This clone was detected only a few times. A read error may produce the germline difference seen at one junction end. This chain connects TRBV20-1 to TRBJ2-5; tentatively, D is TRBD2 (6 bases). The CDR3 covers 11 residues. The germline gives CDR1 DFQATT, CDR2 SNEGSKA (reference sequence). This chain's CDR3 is CSTSTQETQYF. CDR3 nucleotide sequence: TGCAGTACTAGCACACAAGAGACCCAGTACTTC.

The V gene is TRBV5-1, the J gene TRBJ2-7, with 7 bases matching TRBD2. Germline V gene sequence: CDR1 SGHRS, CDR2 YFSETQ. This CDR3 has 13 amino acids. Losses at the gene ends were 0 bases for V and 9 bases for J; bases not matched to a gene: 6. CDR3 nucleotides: TGCGCCAGCAGCTTGGAAGCGGGGACCGGGCAGTACTTC. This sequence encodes CASSLEAGTGQYF.

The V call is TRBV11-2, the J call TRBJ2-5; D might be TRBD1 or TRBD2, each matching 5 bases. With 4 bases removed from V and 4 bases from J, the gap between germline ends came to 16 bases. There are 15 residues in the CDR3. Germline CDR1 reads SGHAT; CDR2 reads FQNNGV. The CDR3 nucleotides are TGTGCCAGCAGCTCTCCCGAGGGCAGGGCAGAGACCCAGTACTTC. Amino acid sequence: CASSSPEGRAETQYF.

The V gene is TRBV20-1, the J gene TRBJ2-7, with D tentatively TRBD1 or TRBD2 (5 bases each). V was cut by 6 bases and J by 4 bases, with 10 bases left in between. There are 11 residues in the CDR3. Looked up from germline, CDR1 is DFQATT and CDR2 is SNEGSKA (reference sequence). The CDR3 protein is CSARGIYEQYF. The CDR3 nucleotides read TGCAGTGCCCGGGGCATATACGAGCAGTACTTC.

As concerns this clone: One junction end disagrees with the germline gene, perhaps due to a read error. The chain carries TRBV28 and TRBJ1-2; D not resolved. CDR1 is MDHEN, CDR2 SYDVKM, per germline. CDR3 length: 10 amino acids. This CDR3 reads CRAGGYGYTF. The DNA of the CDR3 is TGCAGAGCGGGCGGCTATGGCTACACCTTC.

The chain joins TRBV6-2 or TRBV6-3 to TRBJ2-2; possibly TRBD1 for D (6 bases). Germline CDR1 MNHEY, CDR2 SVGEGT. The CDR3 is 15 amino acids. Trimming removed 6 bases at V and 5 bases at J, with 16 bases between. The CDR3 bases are TGTGCCAGCAGCCGAGGACAGATCAAGACCGGGGAGCTGTTTTTT. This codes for CASSRGQIKTGELFF.

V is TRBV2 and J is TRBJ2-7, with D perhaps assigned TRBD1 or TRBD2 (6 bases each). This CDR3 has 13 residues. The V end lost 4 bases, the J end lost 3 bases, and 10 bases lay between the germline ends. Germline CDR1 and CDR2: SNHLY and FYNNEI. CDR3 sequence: CASSGRGLYEQYF. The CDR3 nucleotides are TGTGCCAGCAGTGGACGGGGGCTCTACGAGCAGTACTTC.